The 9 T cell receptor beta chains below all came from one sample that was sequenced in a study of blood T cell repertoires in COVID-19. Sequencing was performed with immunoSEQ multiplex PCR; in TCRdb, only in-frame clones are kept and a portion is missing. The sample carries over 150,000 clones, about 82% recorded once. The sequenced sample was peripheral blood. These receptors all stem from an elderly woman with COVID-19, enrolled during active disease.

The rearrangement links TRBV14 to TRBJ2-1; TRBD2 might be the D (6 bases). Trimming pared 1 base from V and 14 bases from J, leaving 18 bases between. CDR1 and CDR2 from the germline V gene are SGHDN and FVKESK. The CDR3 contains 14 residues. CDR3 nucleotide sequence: TGTGCCAGCAGCCAAGTAGGCGCGACTAGTGTCAAGTTCTTC. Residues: CASSQVGATSVKFF.

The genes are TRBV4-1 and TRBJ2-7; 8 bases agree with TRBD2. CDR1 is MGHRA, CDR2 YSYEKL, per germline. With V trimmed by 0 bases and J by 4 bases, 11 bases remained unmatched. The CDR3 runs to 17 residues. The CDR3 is CASSQDRGGDYEYEQYF. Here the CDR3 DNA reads TGCGCCAGCAGCCAAGATCGGGGGGGGGACTACGAGTACGAGCAGTACTTC.

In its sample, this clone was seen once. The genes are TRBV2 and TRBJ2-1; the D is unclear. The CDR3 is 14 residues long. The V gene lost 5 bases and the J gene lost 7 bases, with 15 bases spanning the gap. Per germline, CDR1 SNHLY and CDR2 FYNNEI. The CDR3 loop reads CASSSRAMANEQFF. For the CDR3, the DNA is TGTGCCAGCAGTTCTAGAGCCATGGCGAATGAGCAGTTCTTC.

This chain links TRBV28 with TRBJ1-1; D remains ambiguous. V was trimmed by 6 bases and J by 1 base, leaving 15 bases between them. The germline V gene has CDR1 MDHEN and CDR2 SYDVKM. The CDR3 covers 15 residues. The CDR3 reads CASSANGRENTEAFF. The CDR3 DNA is TGTGCCAGCAGCGCTAACGGGAGGGAGAACACTGAAGCTTTCTTT.

CDR3 residues: CASRLDHTEAFF. DNA for the CDR3: TGCGCCAGCAGACTCGATCACACTGAAGCTTTCTTT. The J gene is TRBJ1-1, the V gene TRBV4-1, with D unresolved. Deletions cut 6 bases from V and 3 bases from J, with 8 bases between. In germline, CDR1 is MGHRA, CDR2 YSYEKL. This CDR3 has 12 amino acids.

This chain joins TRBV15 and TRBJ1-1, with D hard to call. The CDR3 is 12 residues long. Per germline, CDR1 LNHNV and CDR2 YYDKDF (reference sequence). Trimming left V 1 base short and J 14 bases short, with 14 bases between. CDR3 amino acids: CATSRVAGDMFF. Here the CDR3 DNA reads TGTGCCACCAGCAGAGTTGCCGGGGATATGTTCTTT.

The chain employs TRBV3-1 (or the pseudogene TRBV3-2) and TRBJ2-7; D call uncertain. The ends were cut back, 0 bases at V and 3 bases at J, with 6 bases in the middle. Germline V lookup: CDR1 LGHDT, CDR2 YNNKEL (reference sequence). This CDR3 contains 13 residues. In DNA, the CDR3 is TGTGCCAGCAGCCAAGATCACGGCTACGAGCAGTACTTC. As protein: CASSQDHGYEQYF.

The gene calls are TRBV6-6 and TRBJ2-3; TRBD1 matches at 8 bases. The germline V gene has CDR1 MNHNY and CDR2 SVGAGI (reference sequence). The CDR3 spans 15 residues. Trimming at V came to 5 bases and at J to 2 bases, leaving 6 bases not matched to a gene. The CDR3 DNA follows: TGTGCCAGCAGTGGACCGGGACAGGTCACAGATACGCAGTATTTT. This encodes CASSGPGQVTDTQYF.

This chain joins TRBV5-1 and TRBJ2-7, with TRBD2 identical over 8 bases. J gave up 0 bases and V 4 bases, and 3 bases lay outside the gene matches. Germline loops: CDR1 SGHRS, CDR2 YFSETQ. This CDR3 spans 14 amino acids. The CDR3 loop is CASSPGGSSYEQYF. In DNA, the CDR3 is TGCGCCAGCAGCCCGGGAGGGAGCTCCTACGAGCAGTACTTC.